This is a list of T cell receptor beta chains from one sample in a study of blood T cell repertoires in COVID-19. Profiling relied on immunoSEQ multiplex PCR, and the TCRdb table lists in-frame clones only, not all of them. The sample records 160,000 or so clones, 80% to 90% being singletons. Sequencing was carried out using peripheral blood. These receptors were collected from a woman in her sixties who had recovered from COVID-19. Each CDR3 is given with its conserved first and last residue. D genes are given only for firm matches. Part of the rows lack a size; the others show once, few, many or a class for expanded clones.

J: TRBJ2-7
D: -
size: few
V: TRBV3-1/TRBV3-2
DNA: TGTGCCAGCAGCCAAGAACCGCAGGGGCGTAACGAGCAGTACTTC
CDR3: CASSQEPQGRNEQYF

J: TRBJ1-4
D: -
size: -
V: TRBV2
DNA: TGTGCCAGCAGCGGACAGCCAACTAATGAAAAACTGTTTTTT
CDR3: CASSGQPTNEKLFF

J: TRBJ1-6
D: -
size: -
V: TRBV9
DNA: TGTGCCAGCAGCGTTACCCGGGTTGATTCACCCCTCCACTTT
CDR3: CASSVTRVDSPLHF

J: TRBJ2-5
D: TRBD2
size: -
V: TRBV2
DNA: TGTGCCAGCAGTGAATCTAGCGGTGACTGGGCGACCCAGTACTTC
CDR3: CASSESSGDWATQYF

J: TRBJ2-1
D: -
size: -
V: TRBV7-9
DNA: TGTGCCAGCAGCCCCCCGGGACTCAGCTCCTACAATGAGCAGTTCTTC
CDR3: CASSPPGLSSYNEQFF

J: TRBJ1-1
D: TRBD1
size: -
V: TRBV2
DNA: TGTGCCAGCAGTGAGGGACCGGGACAGGGGGCATACACTGAAGCTTTCTTT
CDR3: CASSEGPGQGAYTEAFF

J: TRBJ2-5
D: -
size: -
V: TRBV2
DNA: TGTGCCAGCAGTGCCGAGGCGCAACAAGAGACCCAGTACTTC
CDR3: CASSAEAQQETQYF

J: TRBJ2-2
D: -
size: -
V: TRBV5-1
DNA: TGCGCCAGCAGCTTCTACGGACAGACCACCGGGGAGCTGTTTTTT
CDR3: CASSFYGQTTGELFF

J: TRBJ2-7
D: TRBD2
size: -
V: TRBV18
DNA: TGTGCCAGCTCCCCGACTAGCGGGGACATCCCGAGGGAGGGCGAGCAGTACTTC
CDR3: CASSPTSGDIPREGEQYF

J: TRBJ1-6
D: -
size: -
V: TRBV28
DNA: TGTGCCAGCAGAGAAAACAGGGTGGGCAATTCACCCCTCCACTTT
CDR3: CASRENRVGNSPLHF

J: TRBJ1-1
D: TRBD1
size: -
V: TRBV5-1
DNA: TGCGCCAGCAGCTTGGCCGGGACAGGGATGAACACTGAAGCTTTCTTT
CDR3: CASSLAGTGMNTEAFF

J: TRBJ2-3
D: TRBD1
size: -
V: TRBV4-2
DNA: TGTGCCAGCAGCCCCTTAGACAGGGTAGACACAGATACGCAGTATTTT
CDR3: CASSPLDRVDTDTQYF

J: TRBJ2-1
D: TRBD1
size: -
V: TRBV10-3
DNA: TGTGCCATCAGTGACCCGGGACAGGGGACCTACAATGAGCAGTTCTTC
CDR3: CAISDPGQGTYNEQFF

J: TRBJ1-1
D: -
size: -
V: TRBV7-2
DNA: TGTGCCAGCAGCTTGGGTAGCCAGAGGGAAGCTTTCTTT
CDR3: CASSLGSQREAFF

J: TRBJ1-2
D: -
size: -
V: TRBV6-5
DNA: TGTGCCAGCAGTTCCCCGAGGTTCCCCATCGATGGCTACACCTTC
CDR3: CASSSPRFPIDGYTF

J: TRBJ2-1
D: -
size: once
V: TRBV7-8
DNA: TGTGCCAGCAGCTTAGGAAGGGGCGTTGGTGAGCAGTTCTTC
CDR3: CASSLGRGVGEQFF

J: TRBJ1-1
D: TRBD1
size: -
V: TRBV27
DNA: TGTGCCAGCAGTAAAAAGACAGGGGGACGCAAGAACACTGAAGCTTTCTTT
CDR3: CASSKKTGGRKNTEAFF

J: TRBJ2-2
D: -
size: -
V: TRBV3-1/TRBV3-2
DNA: TGTGCCAGCAGCCAAGATCTAGTTGCCGGGGAGCTGTTTTTT
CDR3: CASSQDLVAGELFF

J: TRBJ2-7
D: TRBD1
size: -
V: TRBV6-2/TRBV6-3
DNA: TGTGCCAGCAGTATGCCGGGACAGGGGTCAGACGAGCAGTACTTC
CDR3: CASSMPGQGSDEQYF

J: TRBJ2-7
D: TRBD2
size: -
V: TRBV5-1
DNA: TGCGCCAGCAGCAACGGGACTAGCGGTGCCTACGAGCAGTACTTC
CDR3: CASSNGTSGAYEQYF

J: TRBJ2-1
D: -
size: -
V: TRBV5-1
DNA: TGCGCCAGCAGCGAACCAGGGGGCGGGAGGTTCTTC
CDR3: CASSEPGGGRFF

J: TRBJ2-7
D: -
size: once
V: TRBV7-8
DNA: TGTGCCAGCAGGCCCCCTATGAGAGGCCAGAGCTCCTACGAGCAGTACTTC
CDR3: CASRPPMRGQSSYEQYF

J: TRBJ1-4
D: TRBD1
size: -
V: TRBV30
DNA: TGTGCCTGGGGCCCGGGACAGCCGACAACTAATGAAAAACTGTTTTTT
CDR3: CAWGPGQPTTNEKLFF

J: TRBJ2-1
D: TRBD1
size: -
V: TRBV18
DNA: TGTGCCAGCTCACCCCAGCGACAGGGAGAGAATGAGCAGTTCTTC
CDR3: CASSPQRQGENEQFF

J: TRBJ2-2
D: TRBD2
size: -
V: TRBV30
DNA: TGTGCCTGGAGTGTGGGACTATACACCGGGGAGCTGTTTTTT
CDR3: CAWSVGLYTGELFF

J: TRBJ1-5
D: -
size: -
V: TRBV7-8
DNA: TGTGCCAGCAGCCCCTTTACAGGGTTCAGCAATCAGCCCCAGCATTTT
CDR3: CASSPFTGFSNQPQHF

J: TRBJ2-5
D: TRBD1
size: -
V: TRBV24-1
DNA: TGTGCCACCAGTGACCTACAGGGGCGCCAAGAGACCCAGTACTTC
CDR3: CATSDLQGRQETQYF

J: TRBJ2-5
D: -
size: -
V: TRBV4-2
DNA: TGTGCCAGCAGCCAAGTGGTGGCTAGCCCCCAACAAGAGACCCAGTACTTC
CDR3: CASSQVVASPQQETQYF

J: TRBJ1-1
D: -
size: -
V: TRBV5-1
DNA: TGCGCCAGCAGCTCAAACACTGAAGCTTTCTTT
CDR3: CASSSNTEAFF

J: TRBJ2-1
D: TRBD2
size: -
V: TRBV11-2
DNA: TGTGCCAGCAGCTTAGGACGGGAGGGAGAGCAGTTCTTC
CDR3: CASSLGREGEQFF

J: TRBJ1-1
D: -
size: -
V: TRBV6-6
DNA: TGTGCCAGCAGTACCCTCGGGAACACTGAAGCTTTCTTT
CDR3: CASSTLGNTEAFF

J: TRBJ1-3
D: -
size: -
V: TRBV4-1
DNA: TGCGCCAGCAGCCAAGGTCGGGGATACTCTGGAAACACCATATATTTT
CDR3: CASSQGRGYSGNTIYF

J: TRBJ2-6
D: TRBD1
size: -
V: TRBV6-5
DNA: TGTGCCAGCAGTCCGGGACAGGGCGGGGCCAACGTCCTGACTTTC
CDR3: CASSPGQGGANVLTF

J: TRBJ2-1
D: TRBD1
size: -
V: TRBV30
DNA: TGTGCCTGGAGTGTGGGACAGACAATCTACAATGAGCAGTTCTTC
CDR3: CAWSVGQTIYNEQFF

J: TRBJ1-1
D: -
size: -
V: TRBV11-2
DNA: TGTGCCAGCAGCCGCAAAGGGGGTCGGGACACTGAAGCTTTCTTT
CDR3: CASSRKGGRDTEAFF

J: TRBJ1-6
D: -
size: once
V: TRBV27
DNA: TGTGCCAGCAGTTTCCGGAGTAATTCACCCCTCCACTTT
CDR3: CASSFRSNSPLHF

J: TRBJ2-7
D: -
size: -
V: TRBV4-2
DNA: TGTGCCAGCAGCCAAGAAGGGGACGAGCAGTACTTC
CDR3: CASSQEGDEQYF

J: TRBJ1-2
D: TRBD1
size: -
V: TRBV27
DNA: TGTGCCAGCAGTTTATCCAGGGGGTACTATGGCTACACCTTC
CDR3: CASSLSRGYYGYTF

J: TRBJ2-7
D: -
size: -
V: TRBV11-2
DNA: TGTGCCAGCAGAACCTTGGTGGGCAGGGCAGGAGAGCAGTACTTC
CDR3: CASRTLVGRAGEQYF

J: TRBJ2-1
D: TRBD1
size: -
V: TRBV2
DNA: TGTGCCAGCACCTGGGACAGCCGCTACAATGAGCAGTTCTTC
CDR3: CASTWDSRYNEQFF

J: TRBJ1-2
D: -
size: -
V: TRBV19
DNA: TGTGCCAGTAGTCGAGCCGTAGATGTCTATGGCTACACCTTC
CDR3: CASSRAVDVYGYTF

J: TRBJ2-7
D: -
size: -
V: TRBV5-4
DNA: TGTGCCAGCAGCCTCCGAGGGGGATACGACGAGCAGTACTTC
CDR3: CASSLRGGYDEQYF

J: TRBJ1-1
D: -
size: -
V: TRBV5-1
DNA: TGCGCCAGCAGCTCCGGGGGAGGCACTGAAGCTTTCTTT
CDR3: CASSSGGGTEAFF

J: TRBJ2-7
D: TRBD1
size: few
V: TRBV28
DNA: TGTGCCAGCAGTCCGCGGGACAGGAGACATTCCTACGAGCAGTACTTC
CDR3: CASSPRDRRHSYEQYF

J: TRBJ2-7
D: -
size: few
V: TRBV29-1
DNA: TGCAGCGTTGAAGGTTTTCAGGCAAACGAGCAGTACTTC
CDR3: CSVEGFQANEQYF

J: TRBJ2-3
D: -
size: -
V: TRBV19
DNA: TGTGCCAGTAGCAGGGCTCTCGCGGCCACAGATACGCAGTATTTT
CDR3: CASSRALAATDTQYF

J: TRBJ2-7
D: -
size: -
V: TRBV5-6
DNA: TGTGCCAGCAGCTTGGCCCCAGGACTCGAGCAGTACTTC
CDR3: CASSLAPGLEQYF